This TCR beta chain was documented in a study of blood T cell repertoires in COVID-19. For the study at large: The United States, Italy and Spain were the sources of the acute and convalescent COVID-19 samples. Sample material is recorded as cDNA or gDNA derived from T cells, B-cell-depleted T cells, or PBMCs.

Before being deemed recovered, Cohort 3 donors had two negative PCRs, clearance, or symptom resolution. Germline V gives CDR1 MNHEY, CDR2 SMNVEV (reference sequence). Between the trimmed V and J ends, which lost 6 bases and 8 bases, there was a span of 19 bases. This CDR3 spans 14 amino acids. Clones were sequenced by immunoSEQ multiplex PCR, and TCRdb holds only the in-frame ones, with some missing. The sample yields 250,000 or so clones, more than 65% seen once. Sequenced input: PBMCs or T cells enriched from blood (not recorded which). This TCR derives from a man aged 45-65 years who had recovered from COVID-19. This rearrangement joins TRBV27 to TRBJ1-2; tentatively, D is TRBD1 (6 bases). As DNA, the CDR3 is TGTGCCAGCAGCAGCTCCTACAGGGACGTAGGCTACACCTTC. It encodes CASSSSYRDVGYTF.